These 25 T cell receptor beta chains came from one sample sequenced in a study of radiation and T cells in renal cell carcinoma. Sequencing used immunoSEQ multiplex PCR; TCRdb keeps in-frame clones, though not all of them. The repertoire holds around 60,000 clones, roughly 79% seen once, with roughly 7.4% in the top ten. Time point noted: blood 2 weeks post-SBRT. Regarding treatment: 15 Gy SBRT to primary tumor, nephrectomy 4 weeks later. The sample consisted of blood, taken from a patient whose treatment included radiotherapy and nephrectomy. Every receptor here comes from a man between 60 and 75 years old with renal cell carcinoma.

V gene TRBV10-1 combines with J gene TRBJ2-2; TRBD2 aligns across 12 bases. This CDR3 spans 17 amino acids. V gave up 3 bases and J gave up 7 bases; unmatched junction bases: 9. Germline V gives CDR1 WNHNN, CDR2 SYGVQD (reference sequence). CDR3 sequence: CASSDRGLAGSDGELFF. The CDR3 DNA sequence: TGCGCCAGCAGTGATAGAGGACTAGCGGGATCGGACGGGGAGCTGTTTTTT.

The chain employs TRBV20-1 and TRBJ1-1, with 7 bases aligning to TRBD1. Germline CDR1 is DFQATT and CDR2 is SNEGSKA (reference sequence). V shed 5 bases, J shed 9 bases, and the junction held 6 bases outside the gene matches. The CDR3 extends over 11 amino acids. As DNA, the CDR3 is TGCAGTGCTGATCAGGGGGAGAAAGCTTTCTTT. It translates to CSADQGEKAFF.

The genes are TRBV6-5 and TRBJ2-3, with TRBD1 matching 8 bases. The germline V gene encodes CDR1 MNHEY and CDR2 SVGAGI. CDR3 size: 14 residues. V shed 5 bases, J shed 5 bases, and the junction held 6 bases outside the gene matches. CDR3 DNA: TGTGCCAGCAGTCTCCGGGACAGGAGAGATACGCAGTATTTT. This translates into CASSLRDRRDTQYF.

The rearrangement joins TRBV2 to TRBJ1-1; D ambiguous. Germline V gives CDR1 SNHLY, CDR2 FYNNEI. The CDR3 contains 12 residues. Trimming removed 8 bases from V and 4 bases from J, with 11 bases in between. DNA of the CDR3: TGTGCCAGCGGTCGGGAAGCCACTGAAGCTTTCTTT. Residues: CASGREATEAFF.

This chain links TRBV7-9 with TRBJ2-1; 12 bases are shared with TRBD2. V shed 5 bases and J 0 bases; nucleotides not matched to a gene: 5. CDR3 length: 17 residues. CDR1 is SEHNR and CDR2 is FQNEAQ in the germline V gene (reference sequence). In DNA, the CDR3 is TGTGCCAGCAGCATAGGACTAGCGGGGATCTCCTACAATGAGCAGTTCTTC. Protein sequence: CASSIGLAGISYNEQFF.

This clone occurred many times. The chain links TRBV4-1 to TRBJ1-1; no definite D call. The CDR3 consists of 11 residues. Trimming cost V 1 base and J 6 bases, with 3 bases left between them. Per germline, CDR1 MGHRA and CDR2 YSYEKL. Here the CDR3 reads CASSQGPEAFF. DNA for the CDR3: TGCGCCAGCAGCCAAGGACCTGAAGCTTTCTTT.

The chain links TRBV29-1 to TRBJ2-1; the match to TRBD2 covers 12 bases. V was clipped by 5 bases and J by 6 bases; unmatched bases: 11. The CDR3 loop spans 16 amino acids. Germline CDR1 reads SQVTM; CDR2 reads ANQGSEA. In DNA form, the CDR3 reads TGCAGCGTTTTCCCGAGAGCTAGCGGGAGGGCCAATGAGCAGTTCTTC. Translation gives CSVFPRASGRANEQFF.

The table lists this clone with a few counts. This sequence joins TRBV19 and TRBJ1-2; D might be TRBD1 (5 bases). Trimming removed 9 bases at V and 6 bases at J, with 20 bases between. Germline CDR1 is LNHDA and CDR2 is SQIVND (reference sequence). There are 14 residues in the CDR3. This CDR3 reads CASTGSGLHHGYTF. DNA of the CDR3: TGTGCCAGCACGGGGTCAGGGCTTCATCATGGCTACACCTTC.

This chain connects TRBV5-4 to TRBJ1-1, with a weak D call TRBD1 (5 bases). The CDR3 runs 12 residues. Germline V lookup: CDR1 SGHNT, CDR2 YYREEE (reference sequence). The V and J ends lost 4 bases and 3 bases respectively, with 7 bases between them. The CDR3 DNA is TGTGCCAGCAGCCTACAGGACACTGAAGCTTTCTTT. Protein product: CASSLQDTEAFF. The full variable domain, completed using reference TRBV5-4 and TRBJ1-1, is ETGVTQSPTHLIKTRGQQVTLRCSSQSGHNTVSWYQQALGQGPQFIFQYYREEENGRGNFPPRFSGLQFPNYSSELNVNALELDDSALYLCASSLQDTEAFFGQGTRLTVV.

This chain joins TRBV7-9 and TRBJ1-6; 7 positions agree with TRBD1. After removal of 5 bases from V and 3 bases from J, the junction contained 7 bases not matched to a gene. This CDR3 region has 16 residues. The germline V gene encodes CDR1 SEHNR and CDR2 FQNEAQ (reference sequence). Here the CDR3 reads CASSVAGTVYNSPLHF. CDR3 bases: TGTGCCAGCAGCGTGGCCGGGACAGTCTATAATTCACCCCTCCACTTT.

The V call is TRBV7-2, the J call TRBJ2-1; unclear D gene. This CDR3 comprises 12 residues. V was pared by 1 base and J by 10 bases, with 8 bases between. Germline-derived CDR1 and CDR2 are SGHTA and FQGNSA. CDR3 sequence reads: CASSLVGFEQFF. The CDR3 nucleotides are TGTGCCAGCAGCTTAGTCGGGTTCGAGCAGTTCTTC.

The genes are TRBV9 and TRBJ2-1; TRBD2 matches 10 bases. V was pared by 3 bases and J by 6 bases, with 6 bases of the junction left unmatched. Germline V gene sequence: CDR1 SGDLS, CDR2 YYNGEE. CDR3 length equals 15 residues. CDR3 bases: TGTGCCAGCAGCGAAGGGGGACTAGCGTCCAATGAGCAGTTCTTC. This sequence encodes CASSEGGLASNEQFF.

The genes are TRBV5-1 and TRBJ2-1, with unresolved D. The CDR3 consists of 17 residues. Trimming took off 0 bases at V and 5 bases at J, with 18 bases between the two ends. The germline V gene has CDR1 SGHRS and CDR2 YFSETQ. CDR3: CASSLAFGGSWDNEQFF. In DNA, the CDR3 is TGCGCCAGCAGCTTGGCCTTCGGTGGCTCCTGGGACAATGAGCAGTTCTTC.

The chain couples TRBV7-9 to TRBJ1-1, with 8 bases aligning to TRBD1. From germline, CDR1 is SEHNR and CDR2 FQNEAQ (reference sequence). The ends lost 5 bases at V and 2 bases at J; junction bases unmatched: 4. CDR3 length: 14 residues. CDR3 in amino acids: CASSHGQGNTEAFF. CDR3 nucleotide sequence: TGTGCCAGCAGCCATGGACAGGGAAACACTGAAGCTTTCTTT.

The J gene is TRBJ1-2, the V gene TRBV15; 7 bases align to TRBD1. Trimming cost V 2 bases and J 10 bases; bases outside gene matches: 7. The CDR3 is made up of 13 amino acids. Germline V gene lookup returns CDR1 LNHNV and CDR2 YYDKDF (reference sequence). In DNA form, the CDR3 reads TGTGCCACCAGCAGACCCCCGGGACAGATCTACACCTTC. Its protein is CATSRPPGQIYTF.

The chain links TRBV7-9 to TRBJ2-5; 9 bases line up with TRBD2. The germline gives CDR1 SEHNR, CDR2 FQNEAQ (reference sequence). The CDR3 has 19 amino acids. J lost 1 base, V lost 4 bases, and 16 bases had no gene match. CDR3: CASSSDRGPGLATQETQYF. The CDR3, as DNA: TGTGCCAGCAGCTCTGATAGAGGTCCGGGACTAGCAACCCAAGAGACCCAGTACTTC.

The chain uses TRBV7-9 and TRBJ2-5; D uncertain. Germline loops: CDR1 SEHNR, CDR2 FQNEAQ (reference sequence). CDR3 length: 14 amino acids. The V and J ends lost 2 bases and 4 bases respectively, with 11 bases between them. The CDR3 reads CASSLSAGLETQYF. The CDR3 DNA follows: TGTGCCAGCAGCTTATCGGCAGGCCTAGAGACCCAGTACTTC.

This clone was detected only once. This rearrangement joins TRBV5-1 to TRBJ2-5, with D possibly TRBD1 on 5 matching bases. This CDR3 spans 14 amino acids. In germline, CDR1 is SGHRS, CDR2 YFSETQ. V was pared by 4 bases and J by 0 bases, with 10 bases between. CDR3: CASSLLGDQETQYF. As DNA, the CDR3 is TGCGCCAGCAGCCTCCTAGGGGACCAAGAGACCCAGTACTTC.

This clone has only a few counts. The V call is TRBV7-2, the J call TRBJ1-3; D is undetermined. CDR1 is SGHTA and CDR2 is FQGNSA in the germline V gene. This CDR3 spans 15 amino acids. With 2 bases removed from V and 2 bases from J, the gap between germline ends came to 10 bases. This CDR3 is CASSLIYGAGNTIYF. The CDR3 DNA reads TGTGCCAGCAGCTTAATTTACGGGGCTGGAAACACCATATATTTT.

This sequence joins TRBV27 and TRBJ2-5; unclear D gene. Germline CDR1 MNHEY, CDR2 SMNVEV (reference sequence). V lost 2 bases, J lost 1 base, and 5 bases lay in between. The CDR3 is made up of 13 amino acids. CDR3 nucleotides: TGTGCCAGCAGTTTAGCACTCCAAGAGACCCAGTACTTC. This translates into CASSLALQETQYF.

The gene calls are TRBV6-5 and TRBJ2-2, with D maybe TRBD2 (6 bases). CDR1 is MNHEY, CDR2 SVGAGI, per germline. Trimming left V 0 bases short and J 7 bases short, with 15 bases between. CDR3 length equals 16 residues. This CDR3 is CASSYSSGRIVGELFF. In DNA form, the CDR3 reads TGTGCCAGCAGTTACTCTTCCGGGAGAATTGTCGGGGAGCTGTTTTTT.

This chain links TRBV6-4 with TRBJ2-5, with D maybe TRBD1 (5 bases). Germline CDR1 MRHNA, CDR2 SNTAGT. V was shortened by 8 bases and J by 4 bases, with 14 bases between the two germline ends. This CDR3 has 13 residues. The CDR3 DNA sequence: TGTGCCAGCTCGTACTCCCAGGGAGAGACCCAGTACTTC. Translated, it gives CASSYSQGETQYF.

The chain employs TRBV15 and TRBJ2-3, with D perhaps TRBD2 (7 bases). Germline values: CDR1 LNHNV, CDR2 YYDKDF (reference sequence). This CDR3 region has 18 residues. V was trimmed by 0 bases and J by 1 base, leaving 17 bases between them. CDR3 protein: CATSRERVGGARTDTQYF. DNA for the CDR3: TGTGCCACCAGCAGAGAAAGGGTGGGGGGGGCCCGCACAGATACGCAGTATTTT.

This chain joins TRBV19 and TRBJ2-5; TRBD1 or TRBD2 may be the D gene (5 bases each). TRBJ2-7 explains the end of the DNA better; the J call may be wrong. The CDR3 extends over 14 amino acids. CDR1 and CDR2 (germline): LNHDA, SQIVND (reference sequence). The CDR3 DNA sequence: TGTGCCAGTAGTGGGACGGTGACCTCCTACGAGCAGTACTTC. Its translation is CASSGTVTSYEQYF.

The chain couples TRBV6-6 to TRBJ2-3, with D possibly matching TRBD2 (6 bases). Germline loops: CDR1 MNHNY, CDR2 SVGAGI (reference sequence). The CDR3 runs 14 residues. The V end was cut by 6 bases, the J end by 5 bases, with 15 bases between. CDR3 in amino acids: CASRASENQDTQYF. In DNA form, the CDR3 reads TGTGCCAGCAGGGCTAGCGAGAATCAAGATACGCAGTATTTT.